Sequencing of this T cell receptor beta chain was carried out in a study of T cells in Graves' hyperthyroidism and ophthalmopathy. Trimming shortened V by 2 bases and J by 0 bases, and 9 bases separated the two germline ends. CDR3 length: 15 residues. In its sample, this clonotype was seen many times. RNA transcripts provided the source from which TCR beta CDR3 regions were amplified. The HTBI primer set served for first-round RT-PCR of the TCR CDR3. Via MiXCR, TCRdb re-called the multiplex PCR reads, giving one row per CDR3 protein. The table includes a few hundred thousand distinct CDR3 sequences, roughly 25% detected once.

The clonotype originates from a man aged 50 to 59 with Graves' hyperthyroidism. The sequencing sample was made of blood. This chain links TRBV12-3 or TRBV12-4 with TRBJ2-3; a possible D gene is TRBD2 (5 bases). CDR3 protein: CASSLSGSSTDTQYF. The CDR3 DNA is TGTGCCAGCAGTTTAAGCGGATCTAGCACAGATACGCAGTATTTT.